The 27 T cell receptor beta chains in this list originate from one sample, sequenced in a study of blood T cell repertoires in COVID-19. TCRdb's copy holds only in-frame clones and misses some; the assay was immunoSEQ multiplex PCR. The sample includes under 300,000 clones, about 88% seen only once; the top ten take about 3%. Specimen: PBMCs or T cells enriched from blood (not recorded which). The receptors here all came from a woman in her forties or fifties who had recovered from COVID-19.

The chain combines TRBV10-2 with TRBJ1-1; possible D gene TRBD1, 5 bases. Germline V gene data show CDR1 as WSHSY and CDR2 as SAAADI. Deletions cut 3 bases from V and 5 bases from J, with 10 bases between. The CDR3 is 13 residues long. The CDR3 region has the DNA TGCGCCAGCAGTGACCCAGGGAAGACTGAAGCTTTCTTT. It specifies CASSDPGKTEAFF.

This chain uses TRBV30 with TRBJ2-6, with TRBD2 matching 11 bases. Germline V gene sequence: CDR1 GTSNPN, CDR2 SVGIG (reference sequence). Trimming removed 3 bases from V and 0 bases from J; junction bases left unmatched: 4. The CDR3 runs to 17 residues. For the CDR3, the DNA is TGTGCCTGGAGCGGACTAGCGGGTAGCTCTGGGGCCAACGTCCTGACTTTC. It translates to CAWSGLAGSSGANVLTF.

This chain links TRBV7-8 with TRBJ2-7; TRBD2 matches at 11 bases. J was trimmed by 3 bases and V by 7 bases; bases with no gene match: 8. The germline V gene has CDR1 SGHVS and CDR2 FQNEAQ. This CDR3 region has 15 residues. The CDR3: CASNPKGLADYEQYF. In DNA, the CDR3 is TGTGCCAGCAACCCGAAGGGACTAGCGGACTACGAGCAGTACTTC.

The CDR3 region is CASSQDGQHNEQFF. The CDR3 bases are TGCGCCAGCAGCCAAGACGGACAGCACAATGAGCAGTTCTTC. The chain joins TRBV4-3 to TRBJ2-1; a possible D gene is TRBD1 (6 bases). The V end was cut by 0 bases, the J end by 5 bases, with 8 bases between. Germline V gene sequence: CDR1 LGHNA, CDR2 YSLEER. The CDR3 runs 14 residues.

The chain joins TRBV6-5 to TRBJ1-1; D might be TRBD1 (5 bases). The CDR3 spans 15 residues. Looked up from germline, CDR1 is MNHEY and CDR2 is SVGAGI. Trimming stripped 1 base from V and 4 bases from J, with 13 bases between. DNA for the CDR3: TGTGCCAGCAGTTACTTCCGCGGGGGTAGCACTGAAGCTTTCTTT. It is translated as CASSYFRGGSTEAFF.

The rearrangement uses TRBV19 and TRBJ1-5, with 7 bases that match TRBD1. V shed 9 bases and J 0 bases; nucleotides not matched to a gene: 11. Germline loops: CDR1 LNHDA, CDR2 SQIVND (reference sequence). The CDR3 contains 16 residues. In DNA form, the CDR3 reads TGTGCCAGCCGGGACAGAGAATTAAATAGCAATCAGCCCCAGCATTTT. Amino acid sequence: CASRDRELNSNQPQHF.

Note on this clone: The sample has other DNA sequences that encode this CDR3 too. The chain carries TRBV19 and TRBJ1-1; D is possibly TRBD1 (5 bases). Germline CDR1 is LNHDA and CDR2 is SQIVND (reference sequence). This CDR3 spans 14 amino acids. Deletions cut 3 bases from V and 0 bases from J, with 8 bases between. CDR3 residues: CASSIGGMNTEAFF. As DNA, the CDR3 is TGTGCCAGTAGTATTGGGGGGATGAACACTGAAGCTTTCTTT.

The chain combines TRBV28 with TRBJ1-4, with 9 positions matching TRBD1. This CDR3 contains 18 residues. V shed 3 bases, J shed 6 bases, and the junction held 14 bases outside the gene matches. Per germline, CDR1 MDHEN and CDR2 SYDVKM. CDR3 region: CASSFRDRDVWVYEKLFF. DNA of the CDR3: TGTGCCAGCAGTTTCCGGGACAGGGATGTCTGGGTCTATGAAAAACTGTTTTTT.

In the case of this clone: The junction departs from germline at one end; a sequencing error may be responsible. V and J are TRBV7-7 and TRBJ2-3; 11 bases line up with TRBD2. Germline V gene data show CDR1 as SSHAT and CDR2 as FNYEAQ (reference sequence). CDR3 size: 15 residues. CDR3 coding DNA: TGTGCTAGCAGCTTAATAGCGGGAGGGACAGATACGCAGTATTTT. Its translation: CASSLIAGGTDTQYF.

V and J are TRBV19 and TRBJ2-5; no clear D. V was trimmed by 5 bases and J by 5 bases, leaving 9 bases between them. The CDR3 length is 12 residues. The germline gives CDR1 LNHDA, CDR2 SQIVND (reference sequence). This chain's CDR3 is CASSPSRETQYF. Here the CDR3 DNA reads TGTGCCAGTAGTCCTTCGAGGGAGACCCAGTACTTC.

This clone was detected only once. V gene TRBV11-2 combines with J gene TRBJ2-4; 8 bases map to TRBD2. This CDR3 spans 16 amino acids. J lost 0 bases, V lost 1 base, and 2 bases had no gene match. Germline CDR1 is SGHAT and CDR2 is FQNNGV. CDR3 in amino acids: CASSLVAGIAKNIQYF. DNA of the CDR3: TGTGCCAGCAGCTTAGTAGCGGGAATAGCCAAAAACATTCAGTACTTC.

The rearrangement links TRBV27 to TRBJ2-1, with TRBD2 matching 8 bases. Germline CDR1 is MNHEY and CDR2 is SMNVEV (reference sequence). J lost 4 bases, V lost 1 base, and 12 bases had no gene match. This CDR3 spans 18 amino acids. For the CDR3, the DNA is TGTGCCAGCAGTTTATACTCTCGGGCGGGAGGCCGATACAATGAGCAGTTCTTC. Residues: CASSLYSRAGGRYNEQFF.

This clone has a single count. V and J are TRBV6-5 and TRBJ1-2; D gene ambiguous. Germline V lookup: CDR1 MNHEY, CDR2 SVGAGI. Trimming took 4 bases from V and 4 from J, leaving 7 bases between them. The CDR3 has 12 residues. The CDR3, as DNA: TGTGCCAGCAGTTCAAGCGGCTATGGCTACACCTTC. It specifies CASSSSGYGYTF.

This CDR3 is CASSLFPGQLNTEAFF. Here the CDR3 DNA reads TGTGCCAGCAGTTTATTCCCCGGACAGCTGAACACTGAAGCTTTCTTT. The chain links TRBV28 to TRBJ1-1, with D tentatively TRBD1 (6 bases). The CDR3 sequence is 16 residues long. CDR1 is MDHEN and CDR2 is SYDVKM in the germline V gene. V was shortened by 1 base and J by 0 bases, with 12 bases between the two germline ends. Full variable domain (remainder filled in from reference TRBV28 and TRBJ1-1): DVKVTQSSRYLVKRTGEKVFLECVQDMDHENMFWYRQDPGLGLRLIYFSYDVKMKEKGDIPEGYSVSREKKERFSLILESASTNQTSMYLCASSLFPGQLNTEAFFGQGTRLTVV.

This clone was counted a single time. A read error may produce the germline difference seen at one junction end. The chain links TRBV3-1 (or the pseudogene TRBV3-2) to TRBJ2-5, with TRBD1 matching 9 bases. Germline V lookup: CDR1 LGHDT, CDR2 YNNKEL (reference sequence). The CDR3 runs 13 residues. CDR3 sequence: CASSHPGGTGSHF. The DNA of the CDR3 is TGTGCCAGCAGCCACCCTGGGGGGACAGGGTCCCACTTC.

CDR3 protein: CASSKAPGYVEQFF. In DNA form, the CDR3 reads TGCGCCAGCAGCAAGGCTCCAGGGTACGTCGAGCAGTTCTTC. The chain recombines TRBV5-1 with TRBJ2-1; D may be TRBD1 (5 bases). The V gene's germline CDR1 is SGHRS and CDR2 YFSETQ. This CDR3 has 14 residues. Trimming took 4 bases from V and 10 from J, leaving 18 bases between them.

Here the CDR3 reads CASSPGGGLAAPRTQYF. The CDR3 nucleotides read TGTGCCAGCAGTCCCGGGGGGGGACTAGCGGCTCCCAGGACCCAGTACTTC. V usage is TRBV6-2 or TRBV6-3 and J usage is TRBJ2-5, with TRBD2 identical over 11 bases. The CDR3 is made up of 17 amino acids. Trimming took 5 bases from V and 7 from J; bases not matched to a gene: 15. Per germline, CDR1 MNHEY and CDR2 SVGEGT.

The gene calls are TRBV9 and TRBJ2-2, with a possible D match to TRBD1 (5 bases). The germline V and J ends were trimmed by 0 bases and 7 bases, with 16 bases remaining between them. The V gene's germline CDR1 is SGDLS and CDR2 YYNGEE. CDR3 length: 16 amino acids. The CDR3 here is CASSVASRARSGELFF. DNA for the CDR3: TGTGCCAGCAGCGTAGCTTCCAGGGCGAGAAGCGGGGAGCTGTTTTTT.

The DNA for the CDR3 is TGTGCCAGCAGCCAAGACGGACAGGGATGGGATGGCTACACCTTC. This translates into CASSQDGQGWDGYTF. The chain is built from TRBV3-1 (or the pseudogene TRBV3-2) and TRBJ1-2, with 8 positions matching TRBD1. CDR1 and CDR2 from the germline V gene are LGHDT and YNNKEL (reference sequence). V dropped 0 bases and J dropped 6; count of bases not matched to a gene: 6. The CDR3 is 15 amino acids.

The V and J genes are TRBV19 and TRBJ2-7; 8 nucleotides match TRBD2. The CDR3 runs 15 residues. Losses at the gene ends were 3 bases for V and 0 bases for J; bases not matched to a gene: 4. From germline, CDR1 is LNHDA and CDR2 SQIVND (reference sequence). The DNA for the CDR3 is TGTGCCAGTAGTATCGAGCGGGGGAGCTCCTACGAGCAGTACTTC. Its protein is CASSIERGSSYEQYF.

V is TRBV10-2 and J is TRBJ1-2; D remains unclear. Germline-derived CDR1 and CDR2 are WSHSY and SAAADI. V gave up 7 bases and J gave up 4 bases, with 16 bases separating them. The CDR3 is 14 residues long. The CDR3 coding sequence is TGCGCCAGCAACCCGTCGGCGGGGAGCTATGGCTACACCTTC. This codes for CASNPSAGSYGYTF.

J is TRBJ2-7 and V is TRBV30, with 7 nucleotides matching TRBD1. V shed 0 bases, J shed 4 bases, and the junction held 6 bases outside the gene matches. The CDR3 loop spans 14 amino acids. From germline, CDR1 is GTSNPN and CDR2 SVGIG (reference sequence). The CDR3 DNA reads TGTGCCTGGAGTGTACGTAACAGGGGTTACGAGCAGTACTTC. Protein product: CAWSVRNRGYEQYF.

The rearrangement joins TRBV6-2 or TRBV6-3 to TRBJ2-3, with TRBD2 identical over 7 bases. Germline values: CDR1 MNHEY, CDR2 SVGEGT. After removal of 3 bases from V and 1 base from J, the junction contained 4 bases not matched to a gene. This CDR3 region has 15 residues. CDR3 residues: CASSYVAGGTDTQYF. DNA of the CDR3: TGTGCCAGCAGTTATGTGGCGGGAGGCACAGATACGCAGTATTTT.

The chain uses TRBV7-2 and TRBJ2-1; TRBD2 agrees at 10 bases. Germline V gives CDR1 SGHTA, CDR2 FQGNSA. There are 15 residues in the CDR3. V shed 6 bases and J 2 bases; nucleotides not matched to a gene: 4. The chain's CDR3 is CASRFGLAAYNEQFF. The CDR3 DNA sequence: TGTGCCAGCAGGTTCGGACTAGCGGCCTACAATGAGCAGTTCTTC.

The rearrangement links TRBV6-5 to TRBJ2-5; 7 bases line up with TRBD1. This CDR3 has 14 amino acids. V lost 4 bases, J lost 0 bases, and 2 bases stayed unmatched. Germline V gene lookup returns CDR1 MNHEY and CDR2 SVGAGI. The CDR3 DNA follows: TGTGCCAGCAGTTTGGGACAGAACCAAGAGACCCAGTACTTC. It encodes CASSLGQNQETQYF.

The chain links TRBV5-4 to TRBJ1-1; 10 bases line up with TRBD1. The V segment lost 4 bases and the J segment 9 bases; nucleotides outside the gene matches: 15. Looked up from germline, CDR1 is SGHNT and CDR2 is YYREEE (reference sequence). CDR3 length: 16 residues. DNA of the CDR3: TGTGCCAGCAGCCCCCCGGGGACAGGGGTGCTTGGGAAAGCTTTCTTT. It translates to CASSPPGTGVLGKAFF.

The chain employs TRBV5-5 and TRBJ1-5, with D possibly being TRBD1 (5 bases). Trimming stripped 2 bases from V and 8 bases from J, with 14 bases between. The CDR3 is 14 amino acids. CDR1 is SGHKS and CDR2 is YYEKEE in the germline V gene (reference sequence). CDR3 sequence: CASSFGGASEPQHF. CDR3 sequence (DNA): TGTGCCAGCAGCTTTGGAGGGGCGAGCGAGCCCCAGCATTTT.